This T cell receptor beta chain was sequenced for a study of T-cell reconstitution after alpha-beta-depleted transplantation in children (dated by TCRdb to 2016 to 2017). For context, the study as a whole: T-cell immune reconstitution after TCRalphabeta/CD19-depleted allogeneic hematopoietic cell transplantation in children was quantitatively tracked in the study by means of TCR repertoire profiling.

The library was made by PCR. Data came from an Illumina HiSeq 2500. Molecular barcoding was employed in the preparation of TCR libraries, with unique molecular identifiers being used to normalize TCRbeta repertoire quantification. The raw public reads went through TCRdb reprocessing: fastp at Q25, MiXCR clone calling, in-frame beta chains kept. Duplicate CDR3 protein sequences are folded into a single record with the most common DNA and genes. The sample records 600,000 to 800,000 distinct CDR3 sequences, around 14% of which are singletons. The top ten clonotypes cover 0.79% of the sample. Broad study findings and their caveats: About two months after transplant, the apparently early recovery of alphabetaT-cell counts reportedly depended on just several hundred clones that had expanded rapidly and came from non-depleted graft cells. Over subsequent months, a decline in hyperexpanded clone frequencies was noted, and after one year, T-cell counts and TCRbeta diversity were mostly ascribed to newly produced T cells. The high TCRbeta diversity at day 60 in some patients was ascribed to recipient T cells and intrathymic progenitors that had survived conditioning.

This clonotype was detected many times. It has no known antigen specificity. No base-level quality is on record; no much larger clone is a single base apart. There are 16 amino acids in the CDR3, from cysteine to phenylalanine inclusive. Only CDR3 DNA remains: 48 bases, in frame from the first base. The junction shows trimming of 1 base on V and 0 bases on J, plus 14 bases between the germline ends. The CDR1 and CDR2 encoded by the germline V gene (reference sequence) are DFQATT and SNEGSKA. The sample's treatment or condition label is to be understood as: allogeneic hematopoietic cell transplantation with graft depleted of TCRalphabeta T cells and CD19 B cells. The transplant recipients were children given TCRalphabeta/CD19-depleted allogeneic hematopoietic cell grafts.

This clonotype was sampled from a girl aged 2 to 10 with congenital amegakaryocytic thrombocytopenia, due to receive a stem cell transplant. In this chain, TRBV20-1 is recombined with TRBJ2-3; TRBD2 is a possible D gene, resting on 5 matching bases. The sample in question was PBMCs, obtained before TCRalphabeta/CD19-depleted stem cell transplant. In nucleotide form, the sequence is TGCAGTGCTAGAGTCGAAGCGGAGGTTAGCACAGATACGCAGTATTTT. This gives the protein CSARVEAEVSTDTQYF.